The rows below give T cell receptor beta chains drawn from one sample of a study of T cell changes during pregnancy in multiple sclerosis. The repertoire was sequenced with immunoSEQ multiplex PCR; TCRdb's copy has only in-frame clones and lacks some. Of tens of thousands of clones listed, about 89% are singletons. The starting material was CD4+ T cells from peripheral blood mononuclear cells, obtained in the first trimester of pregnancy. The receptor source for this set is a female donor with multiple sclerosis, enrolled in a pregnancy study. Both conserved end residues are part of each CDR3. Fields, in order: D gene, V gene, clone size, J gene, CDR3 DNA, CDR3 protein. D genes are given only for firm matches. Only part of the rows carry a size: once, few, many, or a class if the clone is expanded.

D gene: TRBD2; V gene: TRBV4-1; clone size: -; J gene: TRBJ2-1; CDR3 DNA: TGCGCCAGCAGCCAGAGGGGGACTAGCGGGAGCCATGAGCAGTTCTTC; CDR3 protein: CASSQRGTSGSHEQFF
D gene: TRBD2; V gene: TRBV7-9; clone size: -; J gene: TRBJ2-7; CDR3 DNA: TGTGCCAGCAGCTTAGCCGCGGGGGTCACCCAGATCGAGCAGTACTTC; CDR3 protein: CASSLAAGVTQIEQYF
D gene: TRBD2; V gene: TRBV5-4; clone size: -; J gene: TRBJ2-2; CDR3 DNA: TGTGCCAGCAGCAAACTAGCGGGAGGTGTCACCGGGGAGCTGTTTTTT; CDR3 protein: CASSKLAGGVTGELFF
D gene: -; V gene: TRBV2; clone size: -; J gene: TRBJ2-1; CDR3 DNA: TGTGCCAGCAGTGTAGATGGGCTACCTCAGAGCAATGAGCAGTTCTTC; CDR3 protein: CASSVDGLPQSNEQFF
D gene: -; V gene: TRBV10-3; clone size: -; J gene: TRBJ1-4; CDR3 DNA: TGTGCCATCAGTGAGGGCGGGGACGGCGAAAAACTGTTTTTT; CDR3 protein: CAISEGGDGEKLFF
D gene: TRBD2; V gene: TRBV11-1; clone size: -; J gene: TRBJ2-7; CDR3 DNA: TGTGCCAGCAGCCCGGGACTAGCGCGGGCCTTCTCCTACGAGCAGTACTTC; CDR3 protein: CASSPGLARAFSYEQYF
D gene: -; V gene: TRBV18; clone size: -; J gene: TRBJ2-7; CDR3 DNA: TGTGCCAGCTCGGCCCTCCCCGGGACCTACGAGCAGTACTTC; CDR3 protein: CASSALPGTYEQYF
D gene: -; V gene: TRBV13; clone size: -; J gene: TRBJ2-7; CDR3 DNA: TGTGCCAGCAGCTTAATCGTGGGAACCGAGGGCTACGAGCAGTACTTC; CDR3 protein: CASSLIVGTEGYEQYF
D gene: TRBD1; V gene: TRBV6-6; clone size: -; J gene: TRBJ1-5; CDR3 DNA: TGTGCCAGCAGCTTCGACAGGGGTGGGAATCAGCCCCAGCATTTT; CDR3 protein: CASSFDRGGNQPQHF
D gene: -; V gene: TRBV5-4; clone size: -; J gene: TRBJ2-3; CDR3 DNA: TGTGCCAGCAGCACGGACAGCTATACGCAGTATTTT; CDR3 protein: CASSTDSYTQYF
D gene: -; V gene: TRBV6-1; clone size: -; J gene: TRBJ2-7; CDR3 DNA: TGTGCCAGCAGCCCGACTGGCTACGAGCAGTACTTC; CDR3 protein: CASSPTGYEQYF
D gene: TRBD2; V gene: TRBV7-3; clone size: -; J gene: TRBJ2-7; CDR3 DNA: TGTGCCAGCAACCGGGTGATTGGGGGAGGGCCGCACGAGCAGTACTTC; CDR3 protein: CASNRVIGGGPHEQYF
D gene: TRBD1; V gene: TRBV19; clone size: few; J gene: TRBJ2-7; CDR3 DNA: TGTGCCAGTAGTATAACAGGGGACGAGCAGTACTTC; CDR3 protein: CASSITGDEQYF
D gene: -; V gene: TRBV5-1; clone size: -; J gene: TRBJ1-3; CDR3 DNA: TGCGCCAGCAGCCCCGGGCAGGGTAGGGCCACCATATATTTT; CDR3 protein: CASSPGQGRATIYF
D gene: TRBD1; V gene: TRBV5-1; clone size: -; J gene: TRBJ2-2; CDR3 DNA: TGCGCCAGCAGCTCGACACAGGGGGCCCTCGGGACCGGGGAGCTGTTTTTT; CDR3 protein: CASSSTQGALGTGELFF
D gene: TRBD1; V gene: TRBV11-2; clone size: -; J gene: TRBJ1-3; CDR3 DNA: TGTGCCAGCAGCTGGGGGGGACAGGGGTACGGAAACACCATATATTTT; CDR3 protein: CASSWGGQGYGNTIYF
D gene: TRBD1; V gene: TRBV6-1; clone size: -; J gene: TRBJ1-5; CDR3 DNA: TGTGCCAGCAGACAGGGGAAACAGCCCCAGCATTTT; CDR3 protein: CASRQGKQPQHF
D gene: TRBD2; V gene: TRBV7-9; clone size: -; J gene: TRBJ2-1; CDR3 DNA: TGTGCCAGCAGCTTAGAAGCGGGAGAAAGATCCTACAATGAGCAGTTCTTC; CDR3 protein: CASSLEAGERSYNEQFF
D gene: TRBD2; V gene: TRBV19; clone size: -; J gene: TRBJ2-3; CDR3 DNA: TGTGCCAGTAGTATAAGCGGGGGCACGGATACGCAGTATTTT; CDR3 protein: CASSISGGTDTQYF
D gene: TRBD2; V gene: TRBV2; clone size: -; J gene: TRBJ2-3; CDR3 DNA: TGTGCCAGCAGTAAGACTAGCGGGAGCACAGATACGCAGTATTTT; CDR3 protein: CASSKTSGSTDTQYF
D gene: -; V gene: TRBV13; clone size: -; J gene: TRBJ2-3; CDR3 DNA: TGTGCCAGCAGCATCATTCGGGATACGCAGTATTTT; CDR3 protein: CASSIIRDTQYF
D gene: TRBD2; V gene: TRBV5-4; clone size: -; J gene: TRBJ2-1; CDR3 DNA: TGTGCCAGCAGCCCCGATTGGGGACTAGCGGGAGGAGCCTACAATGAGCAGTTCTTC; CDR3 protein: CASSPDWGLAGGAYNEQFF
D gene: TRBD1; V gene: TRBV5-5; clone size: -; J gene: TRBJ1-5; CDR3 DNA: TGTGCCAGCAGCTGGGGGACAGGGGTAAATCAGCCCCAGCATTTT; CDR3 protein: CASSWGTGVNQPQHF
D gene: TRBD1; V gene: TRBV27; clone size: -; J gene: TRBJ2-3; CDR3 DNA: TGTGCCAGCAGTTTATCCGGGACAGGGTTGAATACGCAGTATTTT; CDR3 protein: CASSLSGTGLNTQYF
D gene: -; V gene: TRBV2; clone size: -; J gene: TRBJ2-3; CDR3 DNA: TGTGCCAGCAGTGAAGCGCGGCGCTCGGGTACGCAGTATTTT; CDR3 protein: CASSEARRSGTQYF
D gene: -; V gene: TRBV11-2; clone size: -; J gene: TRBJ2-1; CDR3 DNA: TGTGCCAGCAGCTTCCTATTCCATGAGCAGTTCTTC; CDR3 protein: CASSFLFHEQFF
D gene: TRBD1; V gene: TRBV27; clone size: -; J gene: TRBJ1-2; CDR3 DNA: TGTGCCAGCAGTACAGACAGGGGCTCAAACTATGGCTACACCTTC; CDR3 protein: CASSTDRGSNYGYTF